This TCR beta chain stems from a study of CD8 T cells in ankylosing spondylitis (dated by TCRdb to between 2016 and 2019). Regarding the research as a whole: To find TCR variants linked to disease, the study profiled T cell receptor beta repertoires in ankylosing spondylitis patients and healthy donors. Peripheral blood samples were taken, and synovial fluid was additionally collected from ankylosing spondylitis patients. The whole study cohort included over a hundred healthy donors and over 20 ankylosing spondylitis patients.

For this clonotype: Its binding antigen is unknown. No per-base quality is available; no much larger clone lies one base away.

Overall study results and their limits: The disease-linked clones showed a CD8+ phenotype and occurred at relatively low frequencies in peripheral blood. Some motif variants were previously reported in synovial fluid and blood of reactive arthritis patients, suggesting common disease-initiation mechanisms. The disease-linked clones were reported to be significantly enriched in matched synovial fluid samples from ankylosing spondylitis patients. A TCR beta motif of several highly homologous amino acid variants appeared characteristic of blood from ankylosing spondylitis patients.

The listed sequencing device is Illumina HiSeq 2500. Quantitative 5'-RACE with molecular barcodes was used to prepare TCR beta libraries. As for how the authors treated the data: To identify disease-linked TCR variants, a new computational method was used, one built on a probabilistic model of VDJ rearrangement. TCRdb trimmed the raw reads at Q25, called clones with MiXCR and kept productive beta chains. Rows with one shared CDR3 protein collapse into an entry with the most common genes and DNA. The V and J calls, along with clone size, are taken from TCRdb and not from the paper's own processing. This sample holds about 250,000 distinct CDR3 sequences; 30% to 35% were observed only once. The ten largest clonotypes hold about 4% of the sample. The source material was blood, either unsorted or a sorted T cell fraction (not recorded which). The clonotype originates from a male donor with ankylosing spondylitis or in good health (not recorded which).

The nucleotide sequence is given as TGCGCGGACAGAGGTGAAAAACTGTTTTTT. This is translated as CADRGEKLFF. This receptor chain uses TRBV20-1 and TRBJ1-4; 6 matching bases give a weak D call of TRBD1. From the cysteine through the phenylalanine, the CDR3 covers 10 amino acids. Just CDR3 DNA is preserved here, 30 bases in frame from base 1. CDR1 DFQATT and CDR2 SNEGSKA are derived from the germline V gene (reference sequence).